This paragraph covers one T cell receptor (beta chain) sequence. Antigen: not known. Sequencing used immunoSEQ multiplex PCR; TCRdb keeps in-frame clones, though not all of them. The sample contains 100,000 to 130,000 clones, around 85% of which appear only once. The donors belonged to the approximately 120-subject validation cohort, separate from the 666-subject first cohort. The sample belongs to a study of cytomegalovirus exposure and HLA in healthy donors. Points from the study as a whole: It was reported that the classifier diagnosed cytomegalovirus status with high specificity and sensitivity in both the original and validation cohorts.

Germline assignment: CDR1 SEHNR and CDR2 FQNEAQ (reference sequence). This CDR3 has 13 amino acids. Trimming took off 5 bases at V and 9 bases at J, with 16 bases between the two ends. The TCR comes from a woman under 30 in good health and CMV-seronegative. Sequencing was done on a sample of PBMCs. V gene TRBV7-9 combines with J gene TRBJ1-2; unclear D gene. As DNA, the CDR3 is TGTGCCAGCAGCCTCGATAACTATGGAAGCTACACCTTC. As protein: CASSLDNYGSYTF. Full variable domain (outside the CDR3, taken from reference TRBV7-9 and TRBJ1-2): DTGVSQNPRHKITKRGQNVTFRCDPISEHNRLYWYRQTLGQGPEFLTYFQNEAQLEKSRLLSDRFSAERPKGSFSTLEIQRTEQGDSAMYLCASSLDNYGSYTFGSGTRLTVV.